Presented here are 29 T cell receptor beta chains from one specimen sequenced in a study of T cell repertoires in cytomegalovirus infection. The antigens these receptors bind are not known. TCRdb recomputed calls from the reads with MiXCR, one row per CDR3 protein. Among around 430,000 distinct CDR3 sequences listed, approximately 46% were seen once. Specimen: cultured PBMCs, collected from culture after CMV antigen stimulation. The receptors here all came from a human donor in good health (CMV status not recorded). Some clones in this sample may be carry-over from other donors' samples.

This clonotype has more than one count but fewer than ten. The CDR3 DNA reads as TGTGCCAGCAGCTTCCACCGGGGCCAAGAGACCCAGTACTTC. Amino acid sequence: CASSFHRGQETQYF. The V and J genes are TRBV7-2 and TRBJ2-5, with D perhaps matching TRBD2 (5 bases). This CDR3 has 14 residues. Germline loops: CDR1 SGHTA, CDR2 FQGNSA. Trimming took off 3 bases at V and 1 base at J, with 9 bases between the two ends.

This clonotype showed up just a few times. The chain carries TRBV19 and TRBJ2-1; possibly TRBD2 for D (6 bases). The CDR3 has 12 residues. In germline, CDR1 is LNHDA, CDR2 SQIVND (reference sequence). With 10 bases removed from V and 12 bases from J, the gap between germline ends came to 19 bases. The CDR3 loop is CATSAGRTRQFF. The CDR3 nucleotides are TGTGCCACTAGCGCGGGACGCACAAGGCAGTTCTTC.

A note on this clonotype: A read error is likely, as this CDR3 ends without the conserved phenylalanine or tryptophan. The chain joins TRBV11-2 to TRBJ2-1, with 7 positions matching TRBD1. The CDR3 has 15 amino acids. V lost 3 bases and J lost 9; bases outside the gene matches: 11. Germline V gene lookup returns CDR1 SGHAT and CDR2 FQNNGV. The chain's CDR3 is CASSFTGAPGGEQFY. The CDR3 DNA reads as TGTGCCAGCAGCTTTACAGGGGCCCCTGGGGGTGAGCAGTTCTAC.

The rearrangement joins TRBV6-6 to TRBJ1-1, with unresolved D. Germline V gene data show CDR1 as MNHNY and CDR2 as SVGAGI (reference sequence). This CDR3 has 13 amino acids. Trimming removed 5 bases from V and 3 bases from J, with 10 bases in between. CDR3 sequence reads: CASSVHVDTEAFF. CDR3 DNA sequence: TGTGCCAGCAGTGTCCATGTCGACACTGAAGCTTTCTTT.

The genes are TRBV11-2 and TRBJ2-7, with D hard to call. In germline, CDR1 is SGHAT, CDR2 FQNNGV. The CDR3 spans 16 residues. The V end was cut by 4 bases, the J end by 3 bases, with 19 bases between. This CDR3 reads CASSSLPSRPNYEQYF. DNA of the CDR3: TGTGCCAGCAGCTCCCTACCCTCCAGGCCAAACTACGAGCAGTACTTC.

The chain is built from TRBV6-2 or TRBV6-3 and TRBJ2-5; TRBD2 matches at 8 bases. The V gene's germline CDR1 is MNHEY and CDR2 SVGEGT. The CDR3 spans 19 residues. V shed 0 bases, J shed 1 base, and the junction held 13 bases outside the gene matches. CDR3 sequence (DNA): TGTGCCAGCAGTTACTCGAGGTCTAGCGGGTTGATCGTCCAAGAGACCCAGTACTTC. Translation gives CASSYSRSSGLIVQETQYF.

This clonotype was picked up a small number of times. The rearrangement uses TRBV7-9 and TRBJ2-7, with no clear D. Trimming pared 3 bases from V and 3 bases from J, leaving 6 bases between. The germline V gene has CDR1 SEHNR and CDR2 FQNEAQ (reference sequence). This CDR3 has 12 residues. CDR3: CASSFLDYEQYF. For the CDR3, the DNA is TGTGCCAGCAGCTTTTTGGACTACGAGCAGTACTTC.

This clonotype was counted a few times. The rearrangement links TRBV5-5 to TRBJ1-1, with a tentative D call TRBD1 (6 bases). Trimming pared 6 bases from V and 0 bases from J, leaving 12 bases between. CDR1 and CDR2 (germline): SGHKS, YYEKEE (reference sequence). CDR3 length: 14 amino acids. The CDR3 protein is CASTRTAMNTEAFF. The DNA of the CDR3 is TGTGCCAGCACCCGGACAGCTATGAACACTGAAGCTTTCTTT. Supplemented by reference TRBV5-5 and TRBJ1-1, the full variable domain reads DAGVTQSPTHLIKTRGQQVTLRCSPISGHKSVSWYQQVLGQGPQFIFQYYEKEERGRGNFPDRFSARQFPNYSSELNVNALLLGDSALYLCASTRTAMNTEAFFGQGTRLTVV.

This clonotype was counted a few times. The V gene is TRBV2, the J gene TRBJ2-1; 9 bases fit TRBD1. J gave up 3 bases and V 5 bases, and 17 bases lay outside the gene matches. The CDR3 has 19 residues. Germline V CDR1 and CDR2: SNHLY, FYNNEI. This chain's CDR3 is CASSRPGQGGGPGYNEQFF. Here the CDR3 DNA reads TGTGCCAGCAGTCGACCGGGACAGGGAGGAGGCCCCGGCTACAATGAGCAGTTCTTC.

V gene TRBV11-2 combines with J gene TRBJ2-7, with D maybe TRBD1 (6 bases). The CDR3 consists of 16 residues. Germline CDR1 is SGHAT and CDR2 is FQNNGV. V gave up 4 bases and J gave up 0 bases, with 16 bases separating them. The chain's CDR3 is CASSSTGSRSSYEQYF. The CDR3, as DNA: TGTGCCAGCAGCTCGACAGGATCTAGGAGCTCCTACGAGCAGTACTTC.

The chain has TRBV11-2 and TRBJ1-6; 7 bases fit TRBD1. The germline gives CDR1 SGHAT, CDR2 FQNNGV. Trimming removed 6 bases from V and 7 bases from J; junction bases left unmatched: 12. CDR3 length equals 16 residues. Here the CDR3 reads CASSYYPGTENSPLHF. CDR3 bases: TGTGCCAGCAGTTACTATCCCGGGACAGAAAATTCACCCCTCCACTTT.

The rearrangement uses TRBV7-2 and TRBJ2-2; weak D call: TRBD2 (6 bases). The CDR3 covers 17 residues. CDR1 and CDR2 (germline): SGHTA, FQGNSA. Trimming left V 5 bases short and J 0 bases short, with 16 bases between. CDR3 region: CASSRGRPATNTGELFF. The DNA for the CDR3 is TGTGCCAGCAGCCGGGGGAGGCCAGCCACGAACACCGGGGAGCTGTTTTTT.

This clonotype was observed a few times. The chain combines TRBV7-9 with TRBJ2-7; the D gene is possibly TRBD1 (6 bases). Deletions cut 3 bases from V and 6 bases from J, with 12 bases between. Germline CDR1 reads SEHNR; CDR2 reads FQNEAQ (reference sequence). The CDR3 has 13 residues. CDR3 DNA sequence: TGTGCCAGCAGCTTCGAACCAGGGGTCGAGCAGTACTTC. Protein product: CASSFEPGVEQYF.

The genes are TRBV6-2 or TRBV6-3 and TRBJ2-2; possibly TRBD1 or TRBD2 for D (6 bases each). The CDR3 has 13 amino acids. Germline values: CDR1 MNHEY, CDR2 SVGEGT. Trimming took 5 bases from V and 7 from J, leaving 11 bases between them. The CDR3 here is CASSPRDNGELFF. CDR3 sequence (DNA): TGTGCCAGCAGTCCGCGGGACAACGGGGAGCTGTTTTTT.

The chain couples TRBV19 to TRBJ1-5; D is unresolved. Germline V gives CDR1 LNHDA, CDR2 SQIVND (reference sequence). V was trimmed by 3 bases and J by 3 bases, leaving 6 bases between them. CDR3 length: 13 residues. The CDR3: CASSMGNNQPQHF. The CDR3 region has the DNA TGTGCCAGTAGTATGGGCAACAATCAGCCCCAGCATTTT.

This clonotype was detected many times. The chain links TRBV11-2 to TRBJ2-5; D gene ambiguous. The germline V gene encodes CDR1 SGHAT and CDR2 FQNNGV. The CDR3 length is 14 residues. The V and J ends lost 5 bases and 0 bases respectively, with 10 bases between them. Here the CDR3 reads CASSPAVYQETQYF. The CDR3 DNA is TGTGCCAGCAGCCCGGCGGTGTACCAAGAGACCCAGTACTTC.

This sequence joins TRBV5-4 and TRBJ2-7; TRBD1 agrees at 9 bases. CDR1 is SGHNT, CDR2 YYREEE, per germline (reference sequence). The length of the CDR3 is 16 residues. V was pared by 4 bases and J by 2 bases, with 10 bases of the junction left unmatched. CDR3 in DNA: TGTGCCAGCAGCGCAAAGGAACAGGGGGCTCCCTACGAGCAGTACTTC. It translates to CASSAKEQGAPYEQYF.

The count of this clonotype is one. V is TRBV27 and J is TRBJ1-2, with no clear D. Germline assignment: CDR1 MNHEY and CDR2 SMNVEV (reference sequence). The CDR3 has 15 residues. The germline V and J ends were trimmed by 1 base and 8 bases, with 17 bases remaining between them. The CDR3 DNA reads as TGTGCCAGCAGTTTATTTCCAACCGCTTCCCGCGGCTACACCTTC. This gives the protein CASSLFPTASRGYTF.

The chain couples TRBV5-4 to TRBJ2-1; D perhaps matches TRBD1 (5 bases). The CDR3 is made up of 17 amino acids. Trimming pared 4 bases from V and 2 bases from J, leaving 19 bases between. Per the germline V gene, CDR1 is SGHNT and CDR2 is YYREEE (reference sequence). DNA of the CDR3: TGTGCCAGCAGCGAGGATCAGGGTTACACGGCCTACAATGAGCAGTTCTTC. Translating it yields CASSEDQGYTAYNEQFF.

The chain recombines TRBV7-2 with TRBJ2-5, with D unresolved. The CDR3 spans 13 residues. CDR1 and CDR2 from the germline V gene are SGHTA and FQGNSA. Trimming shortened V by 4 bases and J by 9 bases, and 15 bases separated the two germline ends. The CDR3 region is CASSSARIGAQYF. In nucleotides, the CDR3 is TGTGCCAGCAGCTCGGCCCGCATTGGGGCCCAGTACTTC.

The rearrangement uses TRBV23-1 and TRBJ2-5, with 7 bases aligning to TRBD1. TRBV23-1 is flagged as an ORF with uncertain function. The CDR3 totals 16 residues. With 0 bases clipped from V and 2 bases from J, the junction kept 6 bases outside the gene matches. This CDR3 reads CASSQSGQADQETQYF. The DNA of the CDR3 is TGCGCCAGCAGTCAATCTGGACAGGCAGATCAAGAGACCCAGTACTTC.

In DNA, the CDR3 is TGCAGTGCGCCGACAGCCTTACCCTATGGCTACACCTTC. It is translated as CSAPTALPYGYTF. The chain combines TRBV20-1 with TRBJ1-2, with a weak D call TRBD1 (5 bases). The CDR3 sequence is 13 residues long. Trimming removed 6 bases at V and 4 bases at J, with 15 bases between. From germline, CDR1 is DFQATT and CDR2 SNEGSKA (reference sequence).

The J gene is TRBJ2-5, the V gene TRBV7-9, with 7 bases aligning to TRBD1. V trimming: 1 base; J trimming: 5 bases; junction bases outside the gene matches: 10. CDR1 is SEHNR and CDR2 is FQNEAQ in the germline V gene (reference sequence). The CDR3 is made up of 16 amino acids. CDR3 amino acids: CASSLGQGPPVETQYF. DNA of the CDR3: TGTGCCAGCAGCTTAGGACAGGGTCCCCCGGTGGAGACCCAGTACTTC.

This clonotype has a handful of counts. The chain joins TRBV7-2 to TRBJ1-3, with D tentatively TRBD1 (5 bases). Trimming pared 1 base from V and 0 bases from J, leaving 7 bases between. The CDR3 covers 15 residues. The germline V gene encodes CDR1 SGHTA and CDR2 FQGNSA. The CDR3 sequence: CASSLEGPSGNTIYF. The CDR3 DNA is TGTGCCAGCAGCTTAGAGGGGCCCTCTGGAAACACCATATATTTT.

This chain links TRBV5-4 with TRBJ2-3; tentative D call: TRBD2 (6 bases). The CDR3 is 15 residues long. The V gene lost 0 bases and the J gene lost 1 base, with 9 bases spanning the gap. CDR1 SGHNT and CDR2 YYREEE come from the germline V gene (reference sequence). CDR3: CASSLDASGTDTQYF. CDR3 coding DNA: TGTGCCAGCAGCTTGGATGCTAGCGGCACAGATACGCAGTATTTT.

This chain uses TRBV7-8 with TRBJ2-7; tentative D call: TRBD2 (6 bases). Germline CDR1 SGHVS, CDR2 FQNEAQ. The CDR3 has 17 amino acids. Trimming removed 5 bases from V and 0 bases from J, with 20 bases in between. The CDR3 DNA sequence: TGTGCCAGCAGCCGAGGGGTAGGGCGGGACCGCTCCTACGAGCAGTACTTC. Residues: CASSRGVGRDRSYEQYF.

The J gene is TRBJ2-7, the V gene TRBV4-2; a possible D gene is TRBD2 (6 bases). Trimming shortened V by 4 bases and J by 2 bases, and 21 bases separated the two germline ends. The germline CDR1 and CDR2 sequences are LGHNA and YNFKEQ. The CDR3 covers 17 residues. Written as DNA, the CDR3 is TGTGCCAGCAGCCTTTTCGGCGGGAACAGCCCCACCTACGAGCAGTACTTC. Protein: CASSLFGGNSPTYEQYF.

V usage is TRBV19 and J usage is TRBJ2-7, with 10 bases that match TRBD2. Germline V gene data show CDR1 as LNHDA and CDR2 as SQIVND (reference sequence). This CDR3 is 14 amino acids long. V dropped 4 bases and J dropped 4; count of bases not matched to a gene: 4. DNA of the CDR3: TGTGCCAGTAGTACCACTAGCGGGATGTACGAGCAGTACTTC. Its protein product is CASSTTSGMYEQYF.

V gene TRBV7-2 combines with J gene TRBJ2-7, with TRBD2 matching 8 bases. V was clipped by 4 bases and J by 6 bases; unmatched bases: 2. Germline values: CDR1 SGHTA, CDR2 FQGNSA. The CDR3 extends over 12 amino acids. This chain's CDR3 is CASSSSGSEQYF. In nucleotides, the CDR3 is TGTGCCAGCAGCTCCAGCGGGAGCGAGCAGTACTTC. Drawing the rest from reference TRBV7-2 and TRBJ2-7, the complete variable domain is GAGVSQSPSNKVTEKGKDVELRCDPISGHTALYWYRQSLGQGLEFLIYFQGNSAPDKSGLPSDRFSAERTGGSVSTLTIQRTQQEDSAVYLCASSSSGSEQYFGPGTRLTVT.